The T cell receptor (beta chain) described here comes from a study of shared clonotypes between healthy human individuals. Study details: Participating donors consisted of two women and a few men aged 18 to 49.

Regarding the study as a whole: Non-shared clonotypes had lower generation probabilities than those shared by all four donors. The donor pool, a small one, limited the genetic and exposure-history diversity represented.

On this clone: What it binds is unknown.

CDR1 is MNHEY and CDR2 is SVGAGI in the germline V gene. This CDR3 is 13 amino acids long. The germline V and J ends were trimmed by 0 bases and 8 bases, with 8 bases remaining between them. Per the original methods: From ImmunoSEQ came sequences covering only the junction and carrying no quality scores, so filtering differed. TCRdb's copy holds only in-frame clones and misses some; the assay was immunoSEQ multiplex PCR. The V and J calls and the clone size are those of that table, but D and trimming were determined from the DNA. The table records about 79,000 clones, 62% of them present only once. The sequence was obtained from a man under 40 in good health. The sample comprised memory CD8+ T cells sorted from blood. Indicated subset: CD45RO+ cells pooled with CCR7-negative TemRA cells. The V and J genes are TRBV6-5 and TRBJ2-1, with D hard to call. CDR3 in DNA: TGTGCCAGCAGTTACTCGGGTGCGTATGAGCAGTTCTTC. Translated, it gives CASSYSGAYEQFF.